The rows below give T cell receptor beta chains drawn from one sample of a study of blood T cell repertoires in COVID-19. Assay used: immunoSEQ multiplex PCR; TCRdb lists only in-frame clones, some missing. The sample yields about 130,000 clones, approximately 83% seen once. Input material: peripheral blood. The source of these receptors is a woman aged 80 or over with acute or convalescent COVID-19. CDR3s include the opening cysteine and the closing phenylalanine or tryptophan. D genes are given only for firm matches. Only some rows state a clone size, as once, few, many or a class for expanded clones.

D gene: NA; V gene: TRBV3-1/TRBV3-2; J gene: TRBJ2-7; clone size: NA; CDR3 protein: CASSQNRVSYEQYF; CDR3 DNA: TGTGCCAGCAGCCAAAACAGAGTTTCCTACGAGCAGTACTTC
D gene: TRBD1; V gene: TRBV10-3; J gene: TRBJ1-1; clone size: NA; CDR3 protein: CAIRERQGILGNTEAFF; CDR3 DNA: TGTGCCATCAGAGAAAGACAGGGAATTTTGGGGAACACTGAAGCTTTCTTT
D gene: TRBD1; V gene: TRBV4-3; J gene: TRBJ2-1; clone size: NA; CDR3 protein: CASSQGGRGNNEQFF; CDR3 DNA: TGCGCCAGCAGCCAAGGGGGCAGGGGGAACAATGAGCAGTTCTTC
D gene: NA; V gene: TRBV5-1; J gene: TRBJ1-1; clone size: few; CDR3 protein: CASSLAGGRTGKNTEAFF; CDR3 DNA: TGCGCCAGCAGCTTGGCCGGGGGGCGAACCGGAAAAAACACTGAAGCTTTCTTT
D gene: NA; V gene: TRBV19; J gene: TRBJ2-3; clone size: NA; CDR3 protein: CASSIVEGADTQYF; CDR3 DNA: TGTGCCAGTAGTATAGTAGAGGGGGCAGATACGCAGTATTTT
D gene: NA; V gene: TRBV10-3; J gene: TRBJ1-1; clone size: NA; CDR3 protein: CAINSGNTEAFF; CDR3 DNA: TGTGCCATCAACTCAGGGAACACTGAAGCTTTCTTT
D gene: TRBD2; V gene: TRBV10-3; J gene: TRBJ2-7; clone size: NA; CDR3 protein: CAISDSGGISYEQYF; CDR3 DNA: TGTGCCATCAGTGACAGCGGGGGTATCTCCTACGAGCAGTACTTC
D gene: TRBD2; V gene: TRBV30; J gene: TRBJ2-1; clone size: once; CDR3 protein: CAWSPSGTSYNEQFF; CDR3 DNA: TGTGCCTGGAGTCCGTCCGGGACTAGCTACAATGAGCAGTTCTTC
D gene: TRBD1; V gene: TRBV2; J gene: TRBJ2-5; clone size: NA; CDR3 protein: CASTTKGGWETQYF; CDR3 DNA: TGTGCCAGCACCACAAAAGGGGGCTGGGAGACCCAGTACTTC
D gene: NA; V gene: TRBV28; J gene: TRBJ1-2; clone size: NA; CDR3 protein: CATTDSTNYGYTF; CDR3 DNA: TGTGCCACTACGGACAGTACTAACTATGGCTACACCTTC
D gene: NA; V gene: TRBV7-2; J gene: TRBJ1-5; clone size: NA; CDR3 protein: CASSPYAEGPQHF; CDR3 DNA: TGTGCCAGCAGCCCCTATGCCGAGGGCCCCCAGCATTTT
D gene: NA; V gene: TRBV7-6; J gene: TRBJ1-5; clone size: NA; CDR3 protein: CASSGHGGSREQPQHF; CDR3 DNA: TGTGCCAGCAGCGGTCATGGCGGGAGCCGAGAGCAGCCCCAGCATTTT
D gene: NA; V gene: TRBV18; J gene: TRBJ2-7; clone size: NA; CDR3 protein: CASSPPAVGPYEQYF; CDR3 DNA: TGTGCCAGCTCACCACCCGCTGTGGGCCCCTACGAGCAGTACTTC
D gene: TRBD1; V gene: TRBV3-1/TRBV3-2; J gene: TRBJ1-3; clone size: once; CDR3 protein: CASSLLPRGGNTIYF; CDR3 DNA: TGTGCCAGCAGCCTCCTTCCCAGGGGGGGAAACACCATATATTTT
D gene: NA; V gene: TRBV7-2; J gene: TRBJ1-1; clone size: few; CDR3 protein: CASIPGGSQNTEAFF; CDR3 DNA: TGTGCCAGCATCCCTGGAGGCAGCCAGAACACTGAAGCTTTCTTT
D gene: NA; V gene: TRBV7-3; J gene: TRBJ1-2; clone size: few; CDR3 protein: CASSLLGGANYGYTF; CDR3 DNA: TGTGCCAGCAGCTTACTGGGCGGGGCTAACTATGGCTACACCTTC
D gene: TRBD1; V gene: TRBV6-5; J gene: TRBJ1-5; clone size: few; CDR3 protein: CASSQGAVGNQPQHF; CDR3 DNA: TGTGCCAGCAGTCAGGGGGCGGTGGGCAATCAGCCCCAGCATTTT
D gene: TRBD1; V gene: TRBV2; J gene: TRBJ2-7; clone size: few; CDR3 protein: CASTPGTGAYEQYF; CDR3 DNA: TGTGCCAGCACCCCCGGGACAGGGGCCTACGAGCAGTACTTC
D gene: NA; V gene: TRBV7-2; J gene: TRBJ1-5; clone size: NA; CDR3 protein: CASSSPGRDDINQPQHF; CDR3 DNA: TGTGCCAGCAGTTCCCCTGGCAGGGATGACATCAATCAGCCCCAGCATTTT
D gene: TRBD1; V gene: TRBV7-3; J gene: TRBJ1-6; clone size: NA; CDR3 protein: CASSLGQGPVSPLHF; CDR3 DNA: TGTGCCAGCAGCCTCGGACAGGGCCCGGTTTCACCCCTCCACTTT
D gene: NA; V gene: TRBV12-5; J gene: TRBJ2-3; clone size: NA; CDR3 protein: CASSMARDTQYF; CDR3 DNA: TGTGCTAGTAGTATGGCGAGAGATACGCAGTATTTT
D gene: NA; V gene: TRBV7-9; J gene: TRBJ1-2; clone size: few; CDR3 protein: CASSLMSTNYGYTF; CDR3 DNA: TGTGCCAGCAGCTTAATGTCCACTAACTATGGCTACACCTTC
D gene: NA; V gene: TRBV2; J gene: TRBJ1-1; clone size: NA; CDR3 protein: CASSRTDLRAFF; CDR3 DNA: TGTGCCAGCAGTCGGACAGATCTAAGAGCTTTCTTT
D gene: NA; V gene: TRBV7-2; J gene: TRBJ1-2; clone size: NA; CDR3 protein: CASSLLRGYTF; CDR3 DNA: TGTGCCAGCAGCTTACTTCGTGGCTACACCTTC
D gene: NA; V gene: TRBV7-2; J gene: TRBJ1-3; clone size: NA; CDR3 protein: CASTPSSLYSGNTIYF; CDR3 DNA: TGTGCCAGCACCCCGAGTTCGCTTTACTCTGGAAACACCATATATTTT
D gene: NA; V gene: TRBV3-1/TRBV3-2; J gene: TRBJ2-3; clone size: NA; CDR3 protein: CASRKGTQSTDTQYF; CDR3 DNA: TGTGCCAGCAGGAAGGGGACTCAGAGCACAGATACGCAGTATTTT
D gene: TRBD1; V gene: TRBV13; J gene: TRBJ2-2; clone size: NA; CDR3 protein: CASSGGTGATGELFF; CDR3 DNA: TGTGCCAGCAGCGGAGGGACAGGAGCCACCGGGGAGCTGTTTTTT
D gene: TRBD2; V gene: TRBV5-1; J gene: TRBJ2-5; clone size: NA; CDR3 protein: CASSLGLAGGETQYF; CDR3 DNA: TGCGCCAGCAGCTTGGGGCTAGCGGGCGGAGAGACCCAGTACTTC
D gene: NA; V gene: TRBV5-1; J gene: TRBJ1-4; clone size: few; CDR3 protein: CASSLVSGGAGEKLFF; CDR3 DNA: TGCGCCAGCAGCTTGGTGTCGGGGGGCGCAGGGGAAAAACTGTTTTTT
D gene: TRBD2; V gene: TRBV6-6; J gene: TRBJ2-7; clone size: few; CDR3 protein: CASSYLGGYQQYF; CDR3 DNA: TGTGCCAGCAGTTACTTGGGGGGGTATCAGCAGTACTTC
D gene: NA; V gene: TRBV7-9; J gene: TRBJ1-4; clone size: NA; CDR3 protein: CASSLGTANEKLFF; CDR3 DNA: TGTGCCAGCAGCTTAGGGACAGCAAATGAAAAACTGTTTTTT
D gene: NA; V gene: TRBV24-1; J gene: TRBJ2-2; clone size: NA; CDR3 protein: CATMEGSSNTGELFF; CDR3 DNA: TGTGCCACCATGGAGGGATCGTCGAACACCGGGGAGCTGTTTTTT
D gene: TRBD1; V gene: TRBV24-1; J gene: TRBJ1-5; clone size: NA; CDR3 protein: CATSADRDQPQHF; CDR3 DNA: TGTGCCACCAGTGCGGACAGGGATCAGCCCCAGCATTTT
D gene: TRBD1; V gene: TRBV30; J gene: TRBJ1-2; clone size: NA; CDR3 protein: CAWEQGARYGYTF; CDR3 DNA: TGTGCCTGGGAACAGGGGGCTCGTTATGGCTACACCTTC
D gene: NA; V gene: TRBV6-5; J gene: TRBJ1-3; clone size: NA; CDR3 protein: CASSSTGGLGNTIYF; CDR3 DNA: TGTGCCAGCAGTTCTACGGGGGGATTAGGAAACACCATATATTTT
D gene: NA; V gene: TRBV2; J gene: TRBJ2-5; clone size: NA; CDR3 protein: CAFGHPDTRVSETQYF; CDR3 DNA: TGTGCCTTCGGACACCCAGATACAAGAGTCTCAGAGACCCAGTACTTC
D gene: NA; V gene: TRBV10-3; J gene: TRBJ1-2; clone size: NA; CDR3 protein: CAISKTGTRRTNYGYTF; CDR3 DNA: TGTGCCATCAGCAAAACGGGGACACGAAGGACTAACTATGGCTACACCTTC
D gene: TRBD2; V gene: TRBV9; J gene: TRBJ2-1; clone size: NA; CDR3 protein: CASSPSGIHNEQFF; CDR3 DNA: TGTGCCAGCAGCCCTAGCGGGATCCACAATGAGCAGTTCTTC
D gene: NA; V gene: TRBV6-4; J gene: TRBJ1-2; clone size: NA; CDR3 protein: CASSPDRANYGYTF; CDR3 DNA: TGTGCCAGCAGTCCCGACAGAGCTAACTATGGCTACACCTTC
D gene: NA; V gene: TRBV2; J gene: TRBJ2-2; clone size: once; CDR3 protein: CASSEFGVGGSTGELFF; CDR3 DNA: TGTGCCAGCAGTGAATTTGGGGTTGGGGGCAGCACCGGGGAGCTGTTTTTT
D gene: TRBD2; V gene: TRBV7-3; J gene: TRBJ2-2; clone size: NA; CDR3 protein: CASSPGGPGGTGELFF; CDR3 DNA: TGTGCCAGCAGCCCCGGAGGGCCGGGGGGAACCGGGGAGCTGTTTTTT
D gene: NA; V gene: TRBV29-1; J gene: TRBJ1-4; clone size: NA; CDR3 protein: CSVEDRTVGIEKLFF; CDR3 DNA: TGCAGCGTTGAAGATCGAACAGTCGGGATTGAAAAACTGTTTTTT
D gene: TRBD1; V gene: TRBV19; J gene: TRBJ2-3; clone size: few; CDR3 protein: CASSKGAGLTDTQYF; CDR3 DNA: TGTGCCAGTAGTAAGGGGGCAGGCCTCACAGATACGCAGTATTTT
D gene: TRBD1; V gene: TRBV6-2/TRBV6-3; J gene: TRBJ1-2; clone size: few; CDR3 protein: CASNPQGDYGYTF; CDR3 DNA: TGTGCCAGCAACCCACAGGGGGACTATGGCTACACCTTC
D gene: NA; V gene: TRBV30; J gene: TRBJ2-6; clone size: NA; CDR3 protein: CAWTESLWSVLTF; CDR3 DNA: TGTGCCTGGACCGAATCCTTGTGGAGCGTCCTGACTTTC
D gene: NA; V gene: TRBV5-1; J gene: TRBJ1-1; clone size: NA; CDR3 protein: CASSLLGRATSNTEAFF; CDR3 DNA: TGCGCCAGCAGCTTGCTTGGCAGGGCAACCTCGAACACTGAAGCTTTCTTT